Each of the 4 T cell receptor beta chains below was sequenced from the same sample in a study of PD-1 blockade in classical Hodgkin lymphoma. The repertoire was sequenced with immunoSEQ multiplex PCR; TCRdb's copy has only in-frame clones and lacks some. This sample carries around 20,000 clones, 73% of them seen once, and the ten largest clones take around 24%. Relapses following autologous stem cell transplantation were seen in all patients, with brentuximab vedotin exposure varying. The specimen comprised peripheral blood mononuclear cells (PBMCs), sampled before the second cycle of nivolumab. These receptors were obtained from a human donor with classical Hodgkin lymphoma.

The chain couples TRBV4-2 to TRBJ1-5; D uncertain. The CDR3 loop spans 15 amino acids. Trimming removed 4 bases from V and 4 bases from J, with 14 bases in between. Germline V CDR1 and CDR2: LGHNA, YNFKEQ. Here the CDR3 reads CASSPERRGNQPQHF. In DNA form, the CDR3 reads TGTGCCAGCAGCCCCGAACGCCGAGGAAATCAGCCCCAGCATTTT.

This clone was seen only once. The V gene is TRBV2, the J gene TRBJ2-2, with a tentative D call TRBD1 (6 bases). CDR1 and CDR2 from the germline V gene are SNHLY and FYNNEI. The CDR3 has 13 amino acids. V lost 4 bases, J lost 6 bases, and 9 bases lay in between. The CDR3 DNA follows: TGTGCCAGCAGTGGATACAGGGCCGGGGAGCTGTTTTTT. Translated, it gives CASSGYRAGELFF.

The chain couples TRBV6-1 to TRBJ2-7; D is uncertain. The CDR3 loop spans 16 amino acids. CDR1 is MNHNS, CDR2 SASEGT, per germline. Trimming shortened V by 2 bases and J by 0 bases, and 14 bases separated the two germline ends. In DNA form, the CDR3 reads TGTGCCAGCAGTGAATCCGCGGTCCTCACCTCCTACGAGCAGTACTTC. The encoded protein is CASSESAVLTSYEQYF.

The V call is TRBV2, the J call TRBJ1-3; D is unresolved. V dropped 7 bases and J dropped 2 bases, with 21 bases sitting between them. This CDR3 has 17 amino acids. Germline-derived CDR1 and CDR2 are SNHLY and FYNNEI. CDR3 coding DNA: TGTGCCAGCATCCTTATCGCAGTCCCCGGGCCTGGAAACACCATATATTTT. Translating gives CASILIAVPGPGNTIYF.